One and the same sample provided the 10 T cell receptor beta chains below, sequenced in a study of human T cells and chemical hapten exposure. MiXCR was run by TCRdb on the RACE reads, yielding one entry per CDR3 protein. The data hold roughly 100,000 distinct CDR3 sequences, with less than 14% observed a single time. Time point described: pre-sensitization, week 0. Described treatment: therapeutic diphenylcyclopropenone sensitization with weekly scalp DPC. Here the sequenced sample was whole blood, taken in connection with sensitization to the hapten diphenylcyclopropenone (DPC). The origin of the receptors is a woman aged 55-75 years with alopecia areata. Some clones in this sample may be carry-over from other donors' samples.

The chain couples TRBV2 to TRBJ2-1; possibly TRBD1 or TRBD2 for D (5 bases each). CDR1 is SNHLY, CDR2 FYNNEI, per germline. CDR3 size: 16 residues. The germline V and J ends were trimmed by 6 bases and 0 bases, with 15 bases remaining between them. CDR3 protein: CASSAPPGSSYNEQFF. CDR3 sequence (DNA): TGTGCCAGCAGCGCACCCCCAGGGAGCTCCTACAATGAGCAGTTCTTC.

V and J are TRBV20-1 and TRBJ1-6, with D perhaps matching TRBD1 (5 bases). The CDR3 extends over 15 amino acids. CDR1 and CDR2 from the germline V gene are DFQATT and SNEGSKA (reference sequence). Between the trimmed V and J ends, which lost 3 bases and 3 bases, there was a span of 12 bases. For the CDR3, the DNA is TGCAGTGCTAGGCCAGGACAAAACTATAATTCACCCCTCCACTTT. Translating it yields CSARPGQNYNSPLHF.

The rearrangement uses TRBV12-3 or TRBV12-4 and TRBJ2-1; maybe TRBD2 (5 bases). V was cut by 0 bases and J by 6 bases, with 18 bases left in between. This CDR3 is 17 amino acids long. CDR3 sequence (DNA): TGTGCCAGCAGTTTAGCGCTCGGTAGTATGCGGGCCAATGAGCAGTTCTTC. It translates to CASSLALGSMRANEQFF.

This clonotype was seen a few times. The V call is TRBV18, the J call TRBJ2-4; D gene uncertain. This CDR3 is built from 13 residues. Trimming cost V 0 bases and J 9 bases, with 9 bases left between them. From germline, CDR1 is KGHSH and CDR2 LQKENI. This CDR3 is CASSPPRFGIQYF. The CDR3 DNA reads TGTGCCAGCTCACCACCGAGATTCGGCATTCAGTACTTC.

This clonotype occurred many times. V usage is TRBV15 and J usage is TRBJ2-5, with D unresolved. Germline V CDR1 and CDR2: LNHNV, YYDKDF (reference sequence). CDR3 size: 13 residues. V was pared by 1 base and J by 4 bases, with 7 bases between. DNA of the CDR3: TGTGCCACCAGCAGAGGACAAGGAGAGACCCAGTACTTC. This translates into CATSRGQGETQYF.

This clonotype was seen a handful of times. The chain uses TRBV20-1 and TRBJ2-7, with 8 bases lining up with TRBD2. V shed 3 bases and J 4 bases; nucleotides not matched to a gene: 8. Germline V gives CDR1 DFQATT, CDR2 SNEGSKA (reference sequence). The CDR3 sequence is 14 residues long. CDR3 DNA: TGCAGTGCTAGGAGGTCGGGGGGGCCGTACGAGCAGTACTTC. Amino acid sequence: CSARRSGGPYEQYF.

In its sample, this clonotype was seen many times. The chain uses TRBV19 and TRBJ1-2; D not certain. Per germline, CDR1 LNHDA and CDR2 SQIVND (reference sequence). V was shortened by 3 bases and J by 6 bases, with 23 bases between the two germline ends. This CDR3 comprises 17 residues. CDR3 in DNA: TGTGCCAGTAGTATCGCGGTGGGCCGGGGTCCGGCGGATGGCTACACCTTC. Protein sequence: CASSIAVGRGPADGYTF.

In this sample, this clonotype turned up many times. CDR3 region: CASSYSSSGAATDTQYF. The CDR3 DNA follows: TGTGCCAGCAGTTACTCGAGTAGCGGGGCCGCCACAGATACGCAGTATTTT. The rearrangement uses TRBV6-6 and TRBJ2-3; 8 positions match TRBD2. With V trimmed by 0 bases and J by 2 bases, 7 bases remained unmatched. The CDR3 extends over 17 amino acids. Germline V gene sequence: CDR1 MNHNY, CDR2 SVGAGI (reference sequence).

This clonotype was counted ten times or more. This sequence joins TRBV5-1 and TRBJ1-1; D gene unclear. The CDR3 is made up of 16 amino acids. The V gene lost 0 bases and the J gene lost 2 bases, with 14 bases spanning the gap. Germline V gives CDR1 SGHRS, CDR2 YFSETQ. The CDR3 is CASSLDGEPLNTEAFF. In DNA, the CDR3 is TGCGCCAGCAGCTTGGATGGGGAACCTTTAAACACTGAAGCTTTCTTT.

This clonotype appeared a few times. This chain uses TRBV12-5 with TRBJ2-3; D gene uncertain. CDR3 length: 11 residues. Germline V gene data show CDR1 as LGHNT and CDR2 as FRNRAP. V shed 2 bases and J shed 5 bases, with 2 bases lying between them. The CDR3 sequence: CASGLKDTQYF. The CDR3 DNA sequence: TGTGCTAGTGGTTTGAAAGATACGCAGTATTTT.